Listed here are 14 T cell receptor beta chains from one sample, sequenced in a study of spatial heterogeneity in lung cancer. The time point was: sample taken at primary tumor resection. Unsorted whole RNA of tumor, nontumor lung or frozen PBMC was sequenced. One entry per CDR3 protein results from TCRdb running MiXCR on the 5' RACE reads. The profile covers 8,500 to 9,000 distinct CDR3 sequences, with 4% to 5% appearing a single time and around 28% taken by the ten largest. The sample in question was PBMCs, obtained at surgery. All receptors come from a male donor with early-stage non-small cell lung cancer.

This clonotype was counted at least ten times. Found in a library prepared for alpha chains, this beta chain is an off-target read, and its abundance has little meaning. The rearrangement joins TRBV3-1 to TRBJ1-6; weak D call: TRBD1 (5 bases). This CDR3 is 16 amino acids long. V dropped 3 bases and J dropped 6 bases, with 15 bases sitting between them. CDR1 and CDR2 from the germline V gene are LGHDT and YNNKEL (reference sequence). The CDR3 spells CASSHSPGLLNSPLHF. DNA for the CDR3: TGTGCCAGCAGCCACTCACCGGGACTTCTTAATTCACCCCTCCACTTT. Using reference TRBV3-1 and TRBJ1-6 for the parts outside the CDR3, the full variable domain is DTAVSQTPKYLVTQMGNDKSIKCEQNLGHDTMYWYKQDSKKFLKIMFSYNNKELIINETVPNRFSPKSPDKAHLNLHINSLELGDSAVYFCASSHSPGLLNSPLHFGNGTRLTVT.

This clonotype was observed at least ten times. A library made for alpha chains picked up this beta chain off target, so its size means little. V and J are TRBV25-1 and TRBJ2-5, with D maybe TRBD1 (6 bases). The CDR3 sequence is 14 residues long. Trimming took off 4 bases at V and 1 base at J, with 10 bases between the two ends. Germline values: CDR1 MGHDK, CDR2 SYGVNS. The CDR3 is CASSVTGTQETQYF. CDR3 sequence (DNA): TGTGCCAGCAGTGTGACAGGTACCCAAGAGACCCAGTACTTC.

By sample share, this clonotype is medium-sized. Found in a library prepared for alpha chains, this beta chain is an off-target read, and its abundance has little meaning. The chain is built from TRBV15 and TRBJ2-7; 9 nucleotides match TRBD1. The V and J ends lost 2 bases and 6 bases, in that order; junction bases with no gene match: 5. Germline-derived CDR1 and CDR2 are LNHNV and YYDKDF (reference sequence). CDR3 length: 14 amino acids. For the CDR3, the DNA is TGTGCCACCAGCAGAAAACAGGGGGCCGGCGAGCAGTACTTC. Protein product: CATSRKQGAGEQYF.

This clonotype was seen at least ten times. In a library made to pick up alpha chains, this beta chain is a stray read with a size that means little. CDR3 sequence reads: CASSLTPTNEKLFF. The CDR3 nucleotides are TGTGCCAGCAGCTTAACCCCAACTAATGAAAAACTGTTTTTT. The V call is TRBV7-6, the J call TRBJ1-4, with D unclear. The germline CDR1 and CDR2 sequences are SGHVS and FNYEAQ. V shed 2 bases and J shed 0 bases, with 4 bases lying between them. This CDR3 spans 14 amino acids.

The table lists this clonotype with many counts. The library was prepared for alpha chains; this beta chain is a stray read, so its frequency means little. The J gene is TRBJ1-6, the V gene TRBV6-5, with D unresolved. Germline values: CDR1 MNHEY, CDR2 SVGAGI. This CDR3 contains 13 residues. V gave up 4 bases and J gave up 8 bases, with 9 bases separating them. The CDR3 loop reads CASSLKSHSPLHF. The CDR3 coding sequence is TGTGCCAGCAGTTTAAAGAGTCATTCACCCCTCCACTTT.

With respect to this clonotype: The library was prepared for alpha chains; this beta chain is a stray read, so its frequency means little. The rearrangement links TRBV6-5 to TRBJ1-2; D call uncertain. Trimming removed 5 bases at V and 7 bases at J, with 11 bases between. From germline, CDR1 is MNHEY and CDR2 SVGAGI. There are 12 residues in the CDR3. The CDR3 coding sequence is TGTGCCAGCAGTCCTGTGGACGGTGGCTACACCTTC. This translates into CASSPVDGGYTF.

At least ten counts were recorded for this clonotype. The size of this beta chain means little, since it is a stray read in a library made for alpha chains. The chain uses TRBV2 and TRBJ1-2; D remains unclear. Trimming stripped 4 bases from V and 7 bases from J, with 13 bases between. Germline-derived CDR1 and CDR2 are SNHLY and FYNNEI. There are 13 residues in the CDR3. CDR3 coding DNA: TGTGCCAGCAGTGCGTCGGATCCCTCTGGCTACACCTTC. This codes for CASSASDPSGYTF.

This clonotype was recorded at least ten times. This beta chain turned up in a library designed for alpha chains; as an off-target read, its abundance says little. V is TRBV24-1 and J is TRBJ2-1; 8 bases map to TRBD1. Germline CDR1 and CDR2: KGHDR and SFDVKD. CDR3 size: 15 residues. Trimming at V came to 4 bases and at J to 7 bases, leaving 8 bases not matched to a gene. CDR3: CATSESGTGLNEQFF. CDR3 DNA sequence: TGTGCCACCAGTGAATCCGGGACAGGCCTAAATGAGCAGTTCTTC.

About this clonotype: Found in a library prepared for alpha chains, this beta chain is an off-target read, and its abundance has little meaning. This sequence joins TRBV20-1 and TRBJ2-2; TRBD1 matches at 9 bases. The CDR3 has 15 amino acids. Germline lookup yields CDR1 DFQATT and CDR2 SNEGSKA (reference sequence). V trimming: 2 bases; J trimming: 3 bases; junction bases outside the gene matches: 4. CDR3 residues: CSARRGQGYTGELFF. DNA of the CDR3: TGCAGTGCTAGAAGGGGACAGGGATACACCGGGGAGCTGTTTTTT.

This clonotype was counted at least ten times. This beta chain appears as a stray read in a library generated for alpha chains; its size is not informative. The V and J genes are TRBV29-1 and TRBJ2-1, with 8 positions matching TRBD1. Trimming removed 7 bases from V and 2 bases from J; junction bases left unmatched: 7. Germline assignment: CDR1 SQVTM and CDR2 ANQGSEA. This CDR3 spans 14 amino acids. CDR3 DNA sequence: TGCAGCGCCCCCGGGACAGGCACCTACAATGAGCAGTTCTTC. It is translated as CSAPGTGTYNEQFF.

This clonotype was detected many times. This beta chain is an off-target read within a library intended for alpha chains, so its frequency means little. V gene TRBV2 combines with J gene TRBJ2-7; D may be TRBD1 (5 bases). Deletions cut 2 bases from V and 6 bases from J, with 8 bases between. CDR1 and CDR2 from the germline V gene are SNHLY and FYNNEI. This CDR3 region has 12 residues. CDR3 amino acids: CASSERGTEQYV. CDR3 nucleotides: TGTGCCAGCAGTGAAAGGGGAACCGAGCAGTACGTC.

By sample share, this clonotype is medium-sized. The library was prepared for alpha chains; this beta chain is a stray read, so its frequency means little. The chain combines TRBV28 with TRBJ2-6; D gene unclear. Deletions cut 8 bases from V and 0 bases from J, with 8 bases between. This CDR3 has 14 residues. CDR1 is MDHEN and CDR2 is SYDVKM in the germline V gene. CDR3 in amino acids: CASRRFSGANVLTF. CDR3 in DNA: TGTGCCAGCCGACGGTTCTCTGGGGCCAACGTCCTGACTTTC.

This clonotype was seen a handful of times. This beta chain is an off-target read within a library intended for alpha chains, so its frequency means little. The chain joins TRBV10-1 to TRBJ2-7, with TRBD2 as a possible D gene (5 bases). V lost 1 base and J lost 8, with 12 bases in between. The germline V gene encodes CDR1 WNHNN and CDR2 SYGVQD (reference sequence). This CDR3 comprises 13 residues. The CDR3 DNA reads TGCGCCAGCAGTGAGTTTTCGACGGGGAAGCAGTACTTC. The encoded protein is CASSEFSTGKQYF.

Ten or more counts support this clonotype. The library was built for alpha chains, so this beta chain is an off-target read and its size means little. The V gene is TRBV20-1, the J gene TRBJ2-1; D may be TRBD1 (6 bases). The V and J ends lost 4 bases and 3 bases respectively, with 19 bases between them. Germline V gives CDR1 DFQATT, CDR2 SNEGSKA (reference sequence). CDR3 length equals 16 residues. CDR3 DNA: TGCAGTGCTACAAACAGGGATTCGGGTCTCTACAATGAGCAGTTCTTC. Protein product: CSATNRDSGLYNEQFF.